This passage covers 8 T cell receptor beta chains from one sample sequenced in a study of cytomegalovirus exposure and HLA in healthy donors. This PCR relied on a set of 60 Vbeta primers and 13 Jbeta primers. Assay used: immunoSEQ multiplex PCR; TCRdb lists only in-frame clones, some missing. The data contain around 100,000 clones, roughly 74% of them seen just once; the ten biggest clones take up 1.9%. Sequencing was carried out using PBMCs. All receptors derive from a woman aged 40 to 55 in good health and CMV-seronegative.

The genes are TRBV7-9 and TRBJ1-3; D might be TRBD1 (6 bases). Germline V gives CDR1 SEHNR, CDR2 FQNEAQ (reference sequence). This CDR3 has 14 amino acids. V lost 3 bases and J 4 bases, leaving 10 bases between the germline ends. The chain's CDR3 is CASSFGQRGNTIYF. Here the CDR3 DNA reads TGTGCCAGCAGCTTCGGACAGCGGGGAAACACCATATATTTT.

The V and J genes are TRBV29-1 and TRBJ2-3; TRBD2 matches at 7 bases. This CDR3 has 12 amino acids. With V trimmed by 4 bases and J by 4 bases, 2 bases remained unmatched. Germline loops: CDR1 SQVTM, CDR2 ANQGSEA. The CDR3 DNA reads TGCAGCGTTGTCCGGGGGGCAGATACGCAGTATTTT. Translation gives CSVVRGADTQYF.

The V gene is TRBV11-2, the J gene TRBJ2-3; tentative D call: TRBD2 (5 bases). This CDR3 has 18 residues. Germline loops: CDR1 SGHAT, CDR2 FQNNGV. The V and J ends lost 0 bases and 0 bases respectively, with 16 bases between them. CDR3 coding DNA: TGTGCCAGCAGCTTAGATTGGGGAAGCGGAGCTAGCACAGATACGCAGTATTTT. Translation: CASSLDWGSGASTDTQYF.

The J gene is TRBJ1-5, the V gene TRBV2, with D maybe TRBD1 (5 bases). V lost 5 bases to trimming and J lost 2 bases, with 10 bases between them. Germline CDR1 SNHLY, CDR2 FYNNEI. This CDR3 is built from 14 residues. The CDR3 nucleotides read TGTGCCAGCAGTATACAGGAGCGCAATCAGCCCCAGCATTTT. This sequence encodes CASSIQERNQPQHF.

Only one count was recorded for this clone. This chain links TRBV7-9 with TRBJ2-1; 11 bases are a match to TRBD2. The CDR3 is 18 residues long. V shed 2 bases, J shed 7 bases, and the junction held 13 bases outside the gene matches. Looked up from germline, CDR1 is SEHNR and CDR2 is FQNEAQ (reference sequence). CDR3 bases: TGTGCCAGCAGCTTAAAATACAGGACTAGCGGGCTAAAGAATGAGCAGTTCTTC. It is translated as CASSLKYRTSGLKNEQFF. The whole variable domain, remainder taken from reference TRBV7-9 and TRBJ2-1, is DTGVSQNPRHKITKRGQNVTFRCDPISEHNRLYWYRQTLGQGPEFLTYFQNEAQLEKSRLLSDRFSAERPKGSFSTLEIQRTEQGDSAMYLCASSLKYRTSGLKNEQFFGPGTRLTVL.

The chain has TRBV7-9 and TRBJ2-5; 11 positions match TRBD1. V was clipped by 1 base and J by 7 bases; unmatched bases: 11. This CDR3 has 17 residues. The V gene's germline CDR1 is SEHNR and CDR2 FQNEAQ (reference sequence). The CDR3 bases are TGTGCCAGCAGCTTAGGCCCAGGACAGGGGGCTTCAGGGACCCAGTACTTC. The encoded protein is CASSLGPGQGASGTQYF.

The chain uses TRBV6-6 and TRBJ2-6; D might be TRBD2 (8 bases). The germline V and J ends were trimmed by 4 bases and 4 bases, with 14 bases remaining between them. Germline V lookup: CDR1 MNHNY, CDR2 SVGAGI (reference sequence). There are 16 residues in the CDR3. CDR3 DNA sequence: TGTGCCAGCAGTTCTCCGGGAGGGGGCGGGGCCAACGTCCTGACTTTC. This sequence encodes CASSSPGGGGANVLTF.

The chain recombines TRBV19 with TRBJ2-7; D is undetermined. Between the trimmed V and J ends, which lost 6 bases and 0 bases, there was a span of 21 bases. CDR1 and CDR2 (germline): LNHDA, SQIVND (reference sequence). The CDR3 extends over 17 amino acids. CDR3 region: CASSDPGDPRSSYEQYF. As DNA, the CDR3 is TGTGCCAGTAGCGACCCCGGAGACCCTAGGAGCTCCTACGAGCAGTACTTC.